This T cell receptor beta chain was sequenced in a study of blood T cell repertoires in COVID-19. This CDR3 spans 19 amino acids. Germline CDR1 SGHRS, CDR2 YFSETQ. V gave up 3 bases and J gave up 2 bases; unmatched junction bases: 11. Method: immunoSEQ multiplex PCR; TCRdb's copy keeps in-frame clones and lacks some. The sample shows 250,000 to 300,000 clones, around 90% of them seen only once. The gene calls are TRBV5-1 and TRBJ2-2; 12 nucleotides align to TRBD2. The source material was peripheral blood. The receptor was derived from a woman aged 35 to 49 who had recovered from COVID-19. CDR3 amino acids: CASSSYGKTSGSNTGELFF. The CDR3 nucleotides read TGCGCCAGCAGCTCGTACGGGAAGACTAGCGGGAGCAACACCGGGGAGCTGTTTTTT.